This T cell receptor (beta chain) emerged from a study of read filtering for tumor transcriptome and immune sequencing. Study details: Revised staging placed under ten patients in R-ISS I, over 15 in II, over 5 in III. TCR-mapped reads were about 4.05 to 10.27 million with IR-seq versus roughly 85 to 1,400 with RNA-seq.

The library was built from 400 to 500 ng RNA with molecular barcoded adaptors for alpha/delta and beta/gamma chains. TCRdb used MiXCR to reprocess the reads, holding one entry per CDR3 protein. The table has around 65,000 distinct CDR3 sequences, roughly 19% seen once. Looked up from germline, CDR1 is SGHRS and CDR2 is YFSETQ. The CDR3 is 15 residues long. About this clonotype itself: Its target is not known. This sequence may be a read error, since a much larger clone differs from it by one base.

Notes on the study in general: Approximately 80% of IR-seq clonotypes had one read, totaling around 3.5% of reads; RNA-seq: about 74% and 41%. IR-seq captured clonotypes deeper and more reliably than RNA-seq.

The clonotype originates from a donor aged 40 or older with multiple myeloma. V is TRBV5-1 and J is TRBJ2-1, with 7 bases identical to TRBD2. The sample consisted of a population of CD138-negative cells sorted from bone marrow. CDR3 protein: CASNLTGGFGNEQFF. As DNA, the CDR3 is TGCGCCAGCAACTTGACGGGAGGCTTCGGCAATGAGCAGTTCTTC.